This T cell receptor (beta chain) was found in a study of T cell repertoires in cytomegalovirus infection. On the study more broadly: In public TCR beta signatures, there were indications of both CMV infection and matching HLA type.

One entry per CDR3 protein results from TCRdb running MiXCR on the reads. The sample has roughly 220,000 distinct CDR3 sequences, about 39% seen once. Points on this clonotype: What it binds is unknown.

Trimming removed 6 bases from V and 3 bases from J; junction bases left unmatched: 8. The CDR3 totals 14 residues. The V gene's germline CDR1 is MNHNY and CDR2 SVGAGI (reference sequence). This sequence was found in a human donor in good health (CMV status not recorded). Some clones in this sample may be carry-over from other donors' samples. The chain uses TRBV6-6 and TRBJ2-7; 7 bases match TRBD1. The specimen was CD8+ T cells from cultured PBMCs, collected from culture after CMV antigen stimulation. CDR3 coding DNA: TGTGCCAGCAGCTTTTCGACAGGGTTCTACGAGCAGTACTTC. Residues: CASSFSTGFYEQYF.